Detailed here is one T cell receptor (beta chain). Only a few counts were recorded for this clonotype. Its antigen is currently not known. There are no base qualities to consult, and no much larger clone falls within one base. The CDR3, from cysteine to phenylalanine, totals 14 residues. Only the CDR3 region is kept as DNA, spanning 42 bases read in frame from base 1. CDR1 and CDR2, looked up from the germline V gene (reference sequence), are DFQATT and SNEGSKA. V is shortened by 0 bases, J by 4 bases, and the region joining them spans 12 bases. Sequencing was carried out with an Illumina NovaSeq 6000. TCR cDNA was synthesized by 5'RACE template switching, through which a universal primer site and unique molecular identifiers were introduced. cDNA synthesis was primed from both the TCR alpha and TCR beta constant segments. Libraries were amplified in two PCR steps, with sample barcodes and sequencing adapters added in the second step. Libraries were sequenced on Illumina HiSeq 2500 (2x100 bp) or NovaSeq (2x150 bp). In the paper's pipeline: MIGEC was used to demultiplex reads and collapse the reads into UMI consensus sequences, and MiXCR was used for V(D)J alignment. Clonotypes responding to the vaccine were identified with edgeR on replicate PBMC samples, with the criteria of FDR below 0.01 and a log2 fold change above 5 up to day 15. Bulk clonotypes were assigned CD4 or CD8 identity according to which sequenced CD4 or CD8 repertoire held them at higher abundance. Clones were called with MiXCR by TCRdb after fastp trimmed the public reads at Q25, and only in-frame beta chains were retained. Every entry covers one CDR3 protein and lists the most common genes and DNA from its rows. TCRdb's processing, not the authors' own work, is the source of the V and J calls. For this sample the table gives 300,000 to 350,000 distinct CDR3 sequences, of which 3% to 4.5% were detected only once. The top ten hold roughly a quarter of the sample.

The data derive from a study of T cells after yellow fever vaccination (dated by TCRdb to between 2018 and 2021). For context, the study as a whole: The SMART-Seq v4 Ultra Low Input RNA kit was used to prepare libraries from fractions with low cell numbers. To follow T-cell clones before and after both primary and booster YFV17D yellow fever vaccination, bulk TCR alpha and beta repertoires underwent longitudinal sequencing. Two healthy male donors made up the cohort, one aged 18 to 30 years and the other aged 30 to 39 years. Bulk PBMC replicates and cell subsets were isolated from blood drawn at multiple timepoints before and after both primary and secondary immunization.

The treatment or condition label corresponds to: live attenuated yellow fever vaccine strain. Two biological replicates of bulk PBMCs were collected at each blood-draw timepoint. PBMCs were isolated from peripheral blood using a standard Ficoll-Paque protocol. TriZol was used to extract RNA from bulk PBMCs, from CD4 and CD8 fractions, and from dextramer-positive and dextramer-negative fractions. General conclusions and limits of the study: FACS-sorted repertoires could contain abundant contaminating clonotypes from the bulk population, so computational filtering was required. Because only a couple of donors were included in the study, the extent to which the findings can be generalized is limited. After the booster, most of the clones that had expanded following primary vaccination were detected again (roughly 97% of CD4 and around 88% of CD8), which suggests that memory was broadly maintained. Compared with the primary T-cell response, the secondary T-cell response was faster but weaker, reaching its peak on day 5 rather than on day 15. A small share of clonotypes occurred in both CD4 and CD8 compartments, likely arising from convergent recombination.

The TCR originated in a man between 18 and 29 years old who received the YFV17D yellow fever vaccine. This material consisted of PBMCs, taken 5 days after the yellow fever booster vaccination. This receptor chain uses TRBV20-1 and TRBJ2-5; TRBD2 is a weak D gene call, 6 bases matching. The bases are TGCAGTGCTAGAGATATGGTGGGGGGAGAGACCCAGTACTTC. Its protein reads: CSARDMVGGETQYF.